These 13 T cell receptor beta chains were all obtained from the same sample, sequenced in a study of T cell responses to AZD1222 COVID-19 vaccine. Sequenced by immunoSEQ multiplex PCR; TCRdb stores in-frame clones only, minus some. This table holds about 120,000 clones, 90% found once. The source was peripheral blood, collected 28 days after the second dose of the MenACWY control vaccine. The receptor set was obtained from an adult who received the MenACWY meningococcal vaccine as a control.

This clone showed up just once. The J gene is TRBJ2-7, the V gene TRBV5-1, with a weak D call TRBD2 (5 bases). The CDR3 consists of 15 residues. V lost 4 bases to trimming and J lost 3 bases, with 17 bases between them. CDR1 SGHRS and CDR2 YFSETQ come from the germline V gene. CDR3 coding DNA: TGCGCCAGCAGCCCGGGCAGCGGTTCAATCTACGAGCAGTACTTC. Residues: CASSPGSGSIYEQYF.

This chain uses TRBV29-1 with TRBJ2-3, with 8 bases fitting TRBD1. V lost 7 bases, J lost 0 bases, and 9 bases stayed unmatched. This CDR3 has 15 amino acids. CDR1 and CDR2 from the germline V gene are SQVTM and ANQGSEA. CDR3 in amino acids: CSAHDRGSSTDTQYF. As DNA, the CDR3 is TGCAGCGCCCATGACAGGGGCTCCAGCACAGATACGCAGTATTTT.

The chain couples TRBV7-8 to TRBJ1-6; D ambiguous. The germline V gene encodes CDR1 SGHVS and CDR2 FQNEAQ. V was pared by 5 bases and J by 8 bases, with 10 bases between. The length of the CDR3 is 13 residues. The CDR3 nucleotides read TGTGCCAGCAGCGAAAACAGTCATTCACCCCTCCACTTT. This translates into CASSENSHSPLHF.

The chain employs TRBV27 and TRBJ1-1; D unresolved. CDR3 length: 13 amino acids. CDR1 is MNHEY and CDR2 is SMNVEV in the germline V gene (reference sequence). V lost 4 bases and J 4 bases, leaving 10 bases between the germline ends. Here the CDR3 reads CASSSQTGTEAFF. The CDR3 DNA follows: TGTGCCAGCAGTTCCCAGACGGGCACTGAAGCTTTCTTT.

This clone has at least ten counts. The chain employs TRBV24-1 and TRBJ2-1; D gene uncertain. V was shortened by 0 bases and J by 7 bases, with 12 bases between the two germline ends. The germline V gene encodes CDR1 KGHDR and CDR2 SFDVKD. This CDR3 has 15 residues. CDR3 in amino acids: CATSDLVGALNEQFF. The CDR3 bases are TGTGCCACCAGTGATTTGGTAGGAGCACTTAATGAGCAGTTCTTC.

In this sample, this clone turned up a few times. The rearrangement links TRBV7-9 to TRBJ2-7; 8 positions agree with TRBD1. The CDR3 extends over 12 amino acids. V lost 5 bases to trimming and J lost 5 bases; unmatched junction nucleotides: 2. The germline gives CDR1 SEHNR, CDR2 FQNEAQ (reference sequence). CDR3 in DNA: TGTGCCAGCAGCCCGACAGGGGACGAGCAGTACGTC. This codes for CASSPTGDEQYV.

The V gene is TRBV24-1, the J gene TRBJ2-3; TRBD2 is a possible D gene (7 bases). From germline, CDR1 is KGHDR and CDR2 SFDVKD. The CDR3 runs to 13 residues. With 6 bases removed from V and 6 bases from J, the gap between germline ends came to 12 bases. In nucleotides, the CDR3 is TGTGCCACCAGTCCCCGGGGGGCGGATACGCAGTATTTT. Its translation is CATSPRGADTQYF.

J is TRBJ2-5 and V is TRBV11-3; the D call may be TRBD1 or TRBD2 (5 bases each). Germline V gives CDR1 SGHNT, CDR2 YENEEA. The CDR3 has 14 amino acids. Trimming shortened V by 4 bases and J by 4 bases, and 13 bases separated the two germline ends. CDR3 residues: CASSWGSGGETQYF. CDR3 coding DNA: TGTGCCAGCAGCTGGGGCAGTGGAGGAGAGACCCAGTACTTC.

This chain links TRBV11-1 with TRBJ2-1; either TRBD1 or TRBD2 may supply D (5 bases each). CDR3 length equals 14 residues. Trimming shortened V by 6 bases and J by 5 bases, and 14 bases separated the two germline ends. Looked up from germline, CDR1 is SGHAT and CDR2 is FQDESV (reference sequence). The CDR3 loop reads CASRSGGQNNEQFF. The CDR3 DNA reads as TGTGCCAGCAGATCAGGAGGACAAAACAATGAGCAGTTCTTC.

Of note for this clone: The sample carries other DNA sequences with the same CDR3. V gene TRBV2 combines with J gene TRBJ2-3, with 13 bases that match TRBD2. Germline V gene data show CDR1 as SNHLY and CDR2 as FYNNEI. The CDR3 has 15 amino acids. V shed 6 bases and J 2 bases; nucleotides not matched to a gene: 2. The DNA for the CDR3 is TGTGCCAGCAGCGGGACTAGCGGGGCCACAGATACGCAGTATTTT. It is translated as CASSGTSGATDTQYF.

The chain carries TRBV11-2 and TRBJ2-7, with D unresolved. Per germline, CDR1 SGHAT and CDR2 FQNNGV. The V and J ends lost 5 bases and 2 bases respectively, with 10 bases between them. The CDR3 length is 13 residues. This CDR3 reads CASSPENAYEQYV. The CDR3 coding sequence is TGTGCCAGCAGCCCCGAAAATGCCTACGAGCAGTACGTC.

The chain links TRBV7-9 to TRBJ2-2; TRBD2 agrees at 16 bases. Germline assignment: CDR1 SEHNR and CDR2 FQNEAQ (reference sequence). The CDR3 extends over 18 amino acids. J was trimmed by 2 bases and V by 5 bases; bases with no gene match: 5. DNA of the CDR3: TGTGCCAGCAGCCCCGGGACTAGCGGGAGGGCCAACACCGGGGAGCTGTTTTTT. As protein: CASSPGTSGRANTGELFF.

This clone is a singleton in its sample. V and J are TRBV11-2 and TRBJ2-1, with a possible D match to TRBD2 (6 bases). The length of the CDR3 is 13 residues. Germline V gives CDR1 SGHAT, CDR2 FQNNGV. V lost 5 bases and J 15 bases, leaving 20 bases between the germline ends. This CDR3 is CASSPGLGAGLFF. CDR3 DNA sequence: TGTGCCAGCAGCCCTGGTCTTGGGGCGGGGTTGTTCTTC.